The sequence of this T cell receptor (beta chain) was determined in a study of blood T cell repertoires in COVID-19. About the study: Some COVID-19 samples were acute and others convalescent; all came from the United States, Italy and Spain. The analysed material was cDNA or gDNA that came from T cells, B-cell-depleted T cells, or PBMCs.

Original processing notes: Counts of nucleated cells, estimated from reference gene primer amplification, were obtained. Generated by immunoSEQ multiplex PCR, the TCRdb table keeps only in-frame clones and is missing some. That table gives V, J and clone size, and the DNA gave D and trimming. The profile shows over 120,000 clones, approximately 81% of them singletons. The CDR3 loop spans 19 amino acids. Trimming took 3 bases from V and 1 from J; bases not matched to a gene: 9. From germline, CDR1 is LNHDA and CDR2 SQIVND (reference sequence). The origin of this receptor is a human donor in a cohort sampled during active COVID-19. Sequencing was performed on peripheral blood. The V gene is TRBV19, the J gene TRBJ2-3; 14 positions agree with TRBD2. For the CDR3, the DNA is TGTGCCAGTAGTATCCGTGGGGGACTAGCGGGAGCCCGCACAGATACGCAGTATTTT. It encodes CASSIRGGLAGARTDTQYF.